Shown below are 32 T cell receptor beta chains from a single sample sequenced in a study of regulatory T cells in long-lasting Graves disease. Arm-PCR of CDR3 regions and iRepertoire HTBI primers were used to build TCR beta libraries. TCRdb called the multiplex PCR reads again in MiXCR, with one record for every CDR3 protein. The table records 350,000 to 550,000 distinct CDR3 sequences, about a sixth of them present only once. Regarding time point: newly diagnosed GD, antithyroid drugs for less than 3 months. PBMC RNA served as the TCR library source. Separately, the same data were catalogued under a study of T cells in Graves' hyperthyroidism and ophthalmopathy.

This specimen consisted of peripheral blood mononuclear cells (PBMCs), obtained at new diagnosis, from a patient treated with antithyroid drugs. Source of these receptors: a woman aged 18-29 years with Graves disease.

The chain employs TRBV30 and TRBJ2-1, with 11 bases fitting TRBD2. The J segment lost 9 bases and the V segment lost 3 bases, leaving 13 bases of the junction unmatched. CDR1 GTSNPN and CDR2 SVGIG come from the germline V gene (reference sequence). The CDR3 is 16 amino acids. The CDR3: CAWRIIAGGPVSEQFF. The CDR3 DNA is TGTGCCTGGAGAATAATAGCGGGAGGGCCTGTATCTGAGCAGTTCTTC.

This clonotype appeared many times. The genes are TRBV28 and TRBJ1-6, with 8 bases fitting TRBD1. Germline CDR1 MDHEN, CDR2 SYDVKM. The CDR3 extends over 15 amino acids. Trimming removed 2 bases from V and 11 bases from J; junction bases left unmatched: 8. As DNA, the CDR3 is TGTGCCAGCAGTTTAGGGACAGGTGCGAAAACACCCCTCCACTTT. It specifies CASSLGTGAKTPLHF.

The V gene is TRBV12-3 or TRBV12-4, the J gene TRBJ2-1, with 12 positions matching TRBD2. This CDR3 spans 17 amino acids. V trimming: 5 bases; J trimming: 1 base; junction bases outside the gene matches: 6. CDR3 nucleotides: TGTGCCAGCAGTCGACTAGCGGGAGTAGGGTCCTACAATGAGCAGTTCTTC. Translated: CASSRLAGVGSYNEQFF.

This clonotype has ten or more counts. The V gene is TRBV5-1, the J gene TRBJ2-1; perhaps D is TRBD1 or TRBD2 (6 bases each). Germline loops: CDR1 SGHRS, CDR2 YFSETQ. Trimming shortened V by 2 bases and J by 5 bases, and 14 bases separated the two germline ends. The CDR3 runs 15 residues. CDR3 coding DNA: TGCGCCAGCAGCTTAGAAGGGGGAGGTCACAATGAGCAGTTCTTC. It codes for CASSLEGGGHNEQFF.

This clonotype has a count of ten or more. The CDR3 bases are TGTGCCAGCAGCTTAGCTGCGGGAGCCTCCTACGAGCAGTACTTC. Protein sequence: CASSLAAGASYEQYF. The rearrangement joins TRBV7-9 to TRBJ2-7; 7 nucleotides align to TRBD2. J lost 0 bases, V lost 0 bases, and 2 bases had no gene match. The CDR3 is made up of 15 amino acids. Germline V gene data show CDR1 as SEHNR and CDR2 as FQNEAQ (reference sequence). Variable domain in full (rest from reference TRBV7-9 and TRBJ2-7): DTGVSQNPRHKITKRGQNVTFRCDPISEHNRLYWYRQTLGQGPEFLTYFQNEAQLEKSRLLSDRFSAERPKGSFSTLEIQRTEQGDSAMYLCASSLAAGASYEQYFGPGTRLTVT.

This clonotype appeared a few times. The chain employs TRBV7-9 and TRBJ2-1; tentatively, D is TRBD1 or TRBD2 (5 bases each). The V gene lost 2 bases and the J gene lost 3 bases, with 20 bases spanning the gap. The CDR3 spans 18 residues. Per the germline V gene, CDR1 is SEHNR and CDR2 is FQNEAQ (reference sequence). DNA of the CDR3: TGTGCCAGCAGCTTAATAGTGATTCTCGGGACGCACTACAATGAGCAGTTCTTC. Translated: CASSLIVILGTHYNEQFF.

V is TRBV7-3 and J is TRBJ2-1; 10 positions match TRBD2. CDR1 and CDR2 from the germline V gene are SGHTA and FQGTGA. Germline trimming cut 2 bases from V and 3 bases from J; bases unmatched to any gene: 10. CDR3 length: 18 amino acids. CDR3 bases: TGTGCCAGCAGCTTACAAGGGAGAGCGGGAGGGATCTACAATGAGCAGTTCTTC. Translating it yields CASSLQGRAGGIYNEQFF.

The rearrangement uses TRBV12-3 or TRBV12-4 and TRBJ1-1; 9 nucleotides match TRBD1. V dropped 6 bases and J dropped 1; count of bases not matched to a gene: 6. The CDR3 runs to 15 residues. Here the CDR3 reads CASRPGTGTNTEAFF. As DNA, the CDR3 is TGTGCCAGCAGACCCGGGACAGGGACGAACACTGAAGCTTTCTTT.

CDR3 amino acids: CATSRTGGAYGYTF. CDR3 sequence (DNA): TGTGCCACCAGCAGGACAGGGGGCGCCTATGGCTACACCTTC. The chain carries TRBV15 and TRBJ1-2; 10 bases fit TRBD1. Trimming took 3 bases from V and 4 from J; bases not matched to a gene: 2. The CDR3 length is 14 residues. The V gene's germline CDR1 is LNHNV and CDR2 YYDKDF (reference sequence).

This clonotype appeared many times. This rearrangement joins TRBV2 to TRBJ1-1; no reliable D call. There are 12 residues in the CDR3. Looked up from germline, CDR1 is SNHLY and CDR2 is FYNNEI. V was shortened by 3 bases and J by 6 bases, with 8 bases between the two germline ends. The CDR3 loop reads CASSDRQAEAFF. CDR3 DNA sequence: TGTGCCAGCAGTGACCGACAAGCTGAAGCTTTCTTT. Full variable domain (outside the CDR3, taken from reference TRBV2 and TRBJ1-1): EPEVTQTPSHQVTQMGQEVILRCVPISNHLYFYWYRQILGQKVEFLVSFYNNEISEKSEIFDDQFSVERPDGSNFTLKIRSTKLEDSAMYFCASSDRQAEAFFGQGTRLTVV.

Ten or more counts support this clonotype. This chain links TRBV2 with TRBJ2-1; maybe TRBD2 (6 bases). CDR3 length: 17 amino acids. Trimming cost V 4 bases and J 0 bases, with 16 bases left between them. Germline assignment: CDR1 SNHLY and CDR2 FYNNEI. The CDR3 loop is CASSAILWGGSYNEQFF. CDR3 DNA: TGTGCCAGCAGTGCCATCTTATGGGGAGGCTCCTACAATGAGCAGTTCTTC.

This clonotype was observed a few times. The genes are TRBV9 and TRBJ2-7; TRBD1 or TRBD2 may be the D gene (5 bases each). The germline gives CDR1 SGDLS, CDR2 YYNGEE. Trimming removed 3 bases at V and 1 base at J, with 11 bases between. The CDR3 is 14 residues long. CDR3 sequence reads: CASSARGGSYEQYF. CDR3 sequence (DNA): TGTGCCAGCAGCGCTAGGGGCGGGTCCTACGAGCAGTACTTC.

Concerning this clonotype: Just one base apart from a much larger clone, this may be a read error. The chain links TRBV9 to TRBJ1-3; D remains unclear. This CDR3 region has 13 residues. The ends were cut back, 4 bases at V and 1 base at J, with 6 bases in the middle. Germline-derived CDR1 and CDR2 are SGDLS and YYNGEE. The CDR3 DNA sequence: TGTGCCAGCAGCAAAGAGTCTGGAAACACCATATATTTT. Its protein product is CASSKESGNTIYF.

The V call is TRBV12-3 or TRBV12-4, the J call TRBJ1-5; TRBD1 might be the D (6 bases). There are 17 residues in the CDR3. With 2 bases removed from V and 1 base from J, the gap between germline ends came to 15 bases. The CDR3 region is CASSLKLGGPSNQPQHF. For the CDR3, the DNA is TGTGCCAGCAGTTTAAAGTTAGGGGGGCCCAGCAATCAGCCCCAGCATTTT.

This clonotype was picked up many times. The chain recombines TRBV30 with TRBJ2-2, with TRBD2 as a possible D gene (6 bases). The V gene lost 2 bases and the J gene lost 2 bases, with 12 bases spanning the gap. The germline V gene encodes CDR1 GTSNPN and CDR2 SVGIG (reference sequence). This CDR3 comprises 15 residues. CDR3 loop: CAWSRKGLNTGELFF. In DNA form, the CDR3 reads TGTGCCTGGAGTAGAAAGGGACTTAACACCGGGGAGCTGTTTTTT.

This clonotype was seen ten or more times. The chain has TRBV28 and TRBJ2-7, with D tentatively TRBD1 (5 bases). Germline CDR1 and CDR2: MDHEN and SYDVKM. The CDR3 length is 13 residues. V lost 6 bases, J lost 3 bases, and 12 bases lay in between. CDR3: CASSQGTIYEQYF. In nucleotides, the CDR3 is TGTGCCAGCAGCCAGGGAACAATCTACGAGCAGTACTTC. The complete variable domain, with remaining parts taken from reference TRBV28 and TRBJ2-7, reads DVKVTQSSRYLVKRTGEKVFLECVQDMDHENMFWYRQDPGLGLRLIYFSYDVKMKEKGDIPEGYSVSREKKERFSLILESASTNQTSMYLCASSQGTIYEQYFGPGTRLTVT.

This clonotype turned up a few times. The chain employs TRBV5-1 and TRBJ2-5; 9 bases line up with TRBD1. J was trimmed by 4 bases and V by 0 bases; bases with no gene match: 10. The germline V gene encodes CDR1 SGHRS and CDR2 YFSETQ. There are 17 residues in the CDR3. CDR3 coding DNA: TGCGCCAGCAGCTTGGTTTTCACAGGGGGCTTAATAGAGACCCAGTACTTC. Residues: CASSLVFTGGLIETQYF.

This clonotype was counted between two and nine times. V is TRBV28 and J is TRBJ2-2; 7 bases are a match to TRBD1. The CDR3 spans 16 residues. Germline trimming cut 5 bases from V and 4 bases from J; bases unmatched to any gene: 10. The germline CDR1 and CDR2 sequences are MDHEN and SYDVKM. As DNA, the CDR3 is TGTGCCAGCAGTCCCTACAGGGGACGGAGCACCGGGGAGCTGTTTTTT. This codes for CASSPYRGRSTGELFF.

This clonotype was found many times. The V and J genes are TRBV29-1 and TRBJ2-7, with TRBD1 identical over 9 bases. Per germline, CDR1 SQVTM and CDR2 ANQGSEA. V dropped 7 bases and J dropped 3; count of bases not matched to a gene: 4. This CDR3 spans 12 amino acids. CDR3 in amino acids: CSAGTGNYEQYF. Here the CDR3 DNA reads TGCAGCGCAGGGACAGGGAACTACGAGCAGTACTTC.

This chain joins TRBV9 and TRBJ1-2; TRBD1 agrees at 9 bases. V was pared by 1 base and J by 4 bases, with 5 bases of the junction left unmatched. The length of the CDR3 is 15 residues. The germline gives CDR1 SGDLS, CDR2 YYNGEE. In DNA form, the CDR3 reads TGTGCCAGCAGCGTATTGGGACAGGGCGGCTATGGCTACACCTTC. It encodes CASSVLGQGGYGYTF.

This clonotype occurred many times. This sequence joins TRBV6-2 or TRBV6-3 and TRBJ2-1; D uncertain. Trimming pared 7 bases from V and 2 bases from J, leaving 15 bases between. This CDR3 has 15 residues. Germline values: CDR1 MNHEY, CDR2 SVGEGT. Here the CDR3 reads CASTSVASAYNEQFF. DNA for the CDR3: TGTGCCAGCACCTCCGTTGCCTCTGCCTACAATGAGCAGTTCTTC.

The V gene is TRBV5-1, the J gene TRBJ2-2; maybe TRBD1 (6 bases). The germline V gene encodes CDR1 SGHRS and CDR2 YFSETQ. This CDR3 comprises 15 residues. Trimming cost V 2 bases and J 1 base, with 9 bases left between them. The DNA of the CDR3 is TGCGCCAGCAGCTTTTCACAGGGGAACACCGGGGAGCTGTTTTTT. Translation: CASSFSQGNTGELFF.

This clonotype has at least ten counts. CDR3 amino acids: CASSLGTETDTQYF. DNA for the CDR3: TGTGCCAGCAGCCTCGGGACAGAAACAGATACGCAGTATTTT. V is TRBV4-2 and J is TRBJ2-3, with 7 bases matching TRBD1. J lost 3 bases, V lost 4 bases, and 4 bases had no gene match. Germline CDR1 reads LGHNA; CDR2 reads YNFKEQ. This CDR3 region has 14 residues.

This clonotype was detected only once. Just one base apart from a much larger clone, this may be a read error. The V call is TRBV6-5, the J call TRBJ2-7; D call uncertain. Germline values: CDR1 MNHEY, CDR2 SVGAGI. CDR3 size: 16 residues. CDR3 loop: CVSSYSVGFSSYEQYF. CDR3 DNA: TGTGTCAGCAGTTACTCTGTGGGGTTTAGCTCCTACGAGCAGTACTTC.

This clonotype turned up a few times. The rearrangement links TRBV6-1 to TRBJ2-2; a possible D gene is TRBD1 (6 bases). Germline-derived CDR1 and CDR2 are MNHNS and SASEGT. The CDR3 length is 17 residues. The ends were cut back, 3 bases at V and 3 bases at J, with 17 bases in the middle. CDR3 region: CASSDYVLTGYTGELFF. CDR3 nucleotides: TGTGCCAGCAGTGACTATGTTTTGACAGGTTACACCGGGGAGCTGTTTTTT.

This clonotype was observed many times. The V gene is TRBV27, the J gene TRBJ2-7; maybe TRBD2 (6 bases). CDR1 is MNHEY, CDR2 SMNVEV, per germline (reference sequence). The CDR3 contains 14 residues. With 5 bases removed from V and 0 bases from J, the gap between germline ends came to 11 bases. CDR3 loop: CASSPGDFSYEQYF. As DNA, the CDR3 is TGTGCCAGCAGTCCTGGGGACTTCTCCTACGAGCAGTACTTC.

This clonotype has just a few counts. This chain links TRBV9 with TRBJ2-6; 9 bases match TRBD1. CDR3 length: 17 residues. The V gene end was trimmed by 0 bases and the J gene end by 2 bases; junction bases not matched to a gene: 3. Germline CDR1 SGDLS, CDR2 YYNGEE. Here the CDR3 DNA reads TGTGCCAGCAGCGTAGAAAACAGGGGGCCTGGGGCCAACGTCCTGACTTTC. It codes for CASSVENRGPGANVLTF.

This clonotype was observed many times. CDR3 nucleotides: TGTGCCAGCAGCTTAGCGAAGGGTACTAGCGTAGGATACGAGCAGTACTTC. It specifies CASSLAKGTSVGYEQYF. This rearrangement joins TRBV7-8 to TRBJ2-7; 7 bases align to TRBD2. V dropped 0 bases and J dropped 4; count of bases not matched to a gene: 12. Per germline, CDR1 SGHVS and CDR2 FQNEAQ. The CDR3 spans 17 residues.

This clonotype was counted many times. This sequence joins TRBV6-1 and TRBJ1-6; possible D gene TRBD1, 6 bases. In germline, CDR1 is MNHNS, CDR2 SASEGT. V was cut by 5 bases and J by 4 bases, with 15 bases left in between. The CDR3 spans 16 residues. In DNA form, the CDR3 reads TGTGCCAGCAGTCTCAGGGGAGATAGGTATAATTCACCCCTCCACTTT. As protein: CASSLRGDRYNSPLHF.

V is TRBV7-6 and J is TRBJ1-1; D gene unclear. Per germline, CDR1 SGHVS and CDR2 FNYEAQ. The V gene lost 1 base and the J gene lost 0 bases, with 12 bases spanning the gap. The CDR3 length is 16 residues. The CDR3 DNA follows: TGTGCCAGCAGCTTAGAGAGTCCGGAGATGAACACTGAAGCTTTCTTT. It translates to CASSLESPEMNTEAFF.

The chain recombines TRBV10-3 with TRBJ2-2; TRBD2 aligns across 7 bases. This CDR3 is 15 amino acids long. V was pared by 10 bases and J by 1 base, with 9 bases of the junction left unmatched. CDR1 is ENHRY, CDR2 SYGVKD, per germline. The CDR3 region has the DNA TGTGCCACAACGGGAGGTCTACTGAACACCGGGGAGCTGTTTTTT. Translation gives CATTGGLLNTGELFF.

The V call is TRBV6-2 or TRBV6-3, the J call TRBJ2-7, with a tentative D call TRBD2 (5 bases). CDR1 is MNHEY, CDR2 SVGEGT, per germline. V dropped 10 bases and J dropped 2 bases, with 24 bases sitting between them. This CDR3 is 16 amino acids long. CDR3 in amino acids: CATTSALGSDAYEQYF. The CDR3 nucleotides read TGTGCCACTACCTCTGCATTGGGGAGTGACGCCTACGAGCAGTACTTC.